This is a list of T cell receptor beta chains from one sample in a study of T cells in Graves' hyperthyroidism and ophthalmopathy. MiXCR was run by TCRdb on the multiplex PCR reads, yielding one entry per CDR3 protein. The sample has a few hundred thousand distinct CDR3 sequences, about 15% seen once. Sequenced sample: blood. The receptors here all came from a woman aged 30 to 39 with Graves' hyperthyroidism. The CDR3 runs from the conserved cysteine through the conserved F or W. D genes are given only for firm matches. The size of a clone is reported for some rows only, either as once, few or many, or as a class for expanded clones.

TRBV4-3	15	TRBJ2-7	NA	NA	TGCGCCAGCAGCCAAGAGAGGGGGACATACAATGAGCAGTACTTC	CASSQERGTYNEQYF
TRBV30	14	TRBJ2-7	TRBD1	many	TGTGCCTGGACACCCGGGACAGGAACCTACGAGCAGTACTTC	CAWTPGTGTYEQYF
TRBV14	14	TRBJ2-7	NA	NA	TGTGCCAGCAGCCAAGGTCGACTGATCTACGAGCAGTACTTC	CASSQGRLIYEQYF
TRBV15	14	TRBJ2-7	NA	many	TGTGCCACCAGCAGAGGGAAGGGGAACCACGAGCAGTACTTC	CATSRGKGNHEQYF
TRBV20-1	10	TRBJ2-7	NA	NA	TGCAGTGCTAGGAGTCACGAGCAGTACTTC	CSARSHEQYF
TRBV4-1	17	TRBJ1-4	NA	NA	TGCGCCAGCAGCCAAGATGCTGTAATTGCAACTAATGAAAAACTGTTTTTT	CASSQDAVIATNEKLFF
TRBV12-3/TRBV12-4	15	TRBJ1-5	NA	NA	TGTGCCAGCAGTTTCTTGGGAGAACCTAATCAGCCCCAGCATTTT	CASSFLGEPNQPQHF
TRBV18	13	TRBJ1-6	NA	NA	TGTGCCAGCTCACCCACTCATGATTCACCCCTCCACTTT	CASSPTHDSPLHF
TRBV5-1	15	TRBJ2-3	TRBD2	few	TGCGCCAGCAGCCAGCGGGAGACTAGCACAGATACGCAGTATTTT	CASSQRETSTDTQYF
TRBV5-6	15	TRBJ1-2	TRBD1	many	TGTGCCAGCAGCTTACGGTCGGGACAGCCCTATGGCTACACCTTC	CASSLRSGQPYGYTF
TRBV12-5	15	TRBJ2-3	TRBD1	few	TGTGCTAGTGCAAAGGGACAGGGAGGTGGAGATACGCAGTATTTT	CASAKGQGGGDTQYF
TRBV28	14	TRBJ1-4	TRBD1	few	TGTGCCAGCGGTCAGACAGGGGGCAGGGAAAAACTGTTTTTT	CASGQTGGREKLFF
TRBV19	14	TRBJ1-5	NA	few	TGTGCCAGTAGTATGGGACTCCTCGGGGAGCCCCAGCATTTT	CASSMGLLGEPQHF
TRBV30	14	TRBJ1-1	NA	many	TGTGCCTGGAGTGTACAACTGATGAACACTGAAGCTTTCTTT	CAWSVQLMNTEAFF
TRBV5-8	14	TRBJ2-7	TRBD1	few	TGTGCCAGCAGCTTGGGAGACAGGGGGCTCGAGCAGTACTTC	CASSLGDRGLEQYF
TRBV29-1	13	TRBJ2-7	TRBD1	many	TGCAGCGTTGAAACGGGACAGGGATACGAGCAGTACTTC	CSVETGQGYEQYF
TRBV7-9	16	TRBJ2-3	NA	few	TGTGCCAGCAGCTCAAAGGGGCTGACTCGCACAGATACGCAGTATTTT	CASSSKGLTRTDTQYF
TRBV5-6	14	TRBJ2-5	TRBD2	many	TGTGCCAGCTTGAGCGGGGCAGGCCAAGAGACCCAGTACTTC	CASLSGAGQETQYF
TRBV5-5	15	TRBJ2-1	NA	many	TGTGCCAGCAGCTTGGCGGGCCGGGACTTCAATGAGCAGTTCTTC	CASSLAGRDFNEQFF
TRBV7-9	16	TRBJ1-1	TRBD1	few	TGTGCCAGCAGCACGGAAACGACAGGGGTGAACACTGAAGCTTTCTTT	CASSTETTGVNTEAFF
TRBV6-1	13	TRBJ2-2	TRBD2	NA	TGTGCCAGCAGCAACGGGGGGGCCGGGGAGCTGTTTTTT	CASSNGGAGELFF
TRBV7-2	14	TRBJ1-4	TRBD1	NA	TGTGCCAGCAGCCCGGACAGGGGTAGGGGAAAACTGTTTTTT	CASSPDRGRGKLFF
TRBV28	14	TRBJ2-2	NA	NA	TGTGCCAGCCGGGAAATCATAAACACCGGGGAGCTGTTTTTT	CASREIINTGELFF
TRBV29-1	13	TRBJ2-2	NA	NA	TGCAGCACATCCACGACTACCGGCGGGGAGCTGTTTTTT	CSTSTTTGGELFF
TRBV10-3	17	TRBJ2-7	NA	many	TGTGCCATCAGTGAGTCGGGGACTCAGGGACGATCCTACGAGCAGTACTTC	CAISESGTQGRSYEQYF
TRBV19	14	TRBJ1-1	NA	many	TGTGCCAGTACTACCAGGGGACCGAACACTGAAGCTTTCTTT	CASTTRGPNTEAFF
TRBV11-2	15	TRBJ2-7	NA	NA	TGTGCCAGCAGCTTAGAGCCGGGTCCGCTCTACGAGCAGTACTTC	CASSLEPGPLYEQYF
TRBV6-2/TRBV6-3	13	TRBJ2-7	NA	few	TGTGCCAGCAGTTACGCGCGCAGGGTCGAGCAGTACTTC	CASSYARRVEQYF
TRBV2	15	TRBJ1-1	NA	many	TGTGCCAGCATCTCAATACTACGGTTGAACACTGAAGCTTTCTTT	CASISILRLNTEAFF
TRBV20-1	13	TRBJ2-1	NA	many	TGCAGTGCAGAGGACTCGCGGGGCAATGAGCAGTTCTTC	CSAEDSRGNEQFF
TRBV2	13	TRBJ1-1	NA	many	TGTGCCAGCAGCGGGGACCTGGGCGCTGAAGCTTTCTTT	CASSGDLGAEAFF
TRBV11-1	15	TRBJ1-1	TRBD1	many	TGTGCCAGCGGCAGGGGGACAGGGGTGAACACTGAAGCTTTCTTT	CASGRGTGVNTEAFF
TRBV18	15	TRBJ1-5	NA	many	TGTGCCAGCTCACGGGACGGTTTCGGCAATCAGCCCCAGCATTTT	CASSRDGFGNQPQHF
TRBV30	12	TRBJ2-7	TRBD1	many	TGTGCCTGCGGGGACAGTGCCTACGAGCAGTACTTC	CACGDSAYEQYF
TRBV9	18	TRBJ2-1	TRBD2	few	TGTGCCAGCAGCGTAGATACTAGCGGAGGGTCCCCCTACAATGAGCAGTTCTTC	CASSVDTSGGSPYNEQFF
TRBV15	15	TRBJ1-1	NA	many	TGTGCCACCACCCCGTACAGCTCCATGAACACTGAAGCTTTCTTT	CATTPYSSMNTEAFF
TRBV6-1	13	TRBJ1-2	NA	many	TGTGCCAGCAGACAGGGAAAGAACTATGGCTACACCTTC	CASRQGKNYGYTF
TRBV28	12	TRBJ2-5	TRBD2	many	TGTGCCAGCAGTCTAGCGGGAGAGCCCCAGTACTTC	CASSLAGEPQYF
TRBV6-1	15	TRBJ2-7	NA	few	TGTGCCAGCAGCATCTCGAGGGTAGGATCCTACGAGCAGTACTTC	CASSISRVGSYEQYF
TRBV19	14	TRBJ1-5	NA	few	TGTGCCAGTAGTATAAATGTACACCCAGGGCCCCAGCATTTT	CASSINVHPGPQHF
TRBV28	17	TRBJ2-7	TRBD1	NA	TGTGCCAGCAGTTCCCTCGGACAGGGGGACGTGGAACGCGAGCAGTACTTC	CASSSLGQGDVEREQYF
TRBV5-6	15	TRBJ2-7	NA	many	TGTGCCAGCAGACCATTTGGAGGGGGGCTCTACGAGCAGTACTTC	CASRPFGGGLYEQYF
TRBV5-1	14	TRBJ2-1	TRBD2	few	TGCGCCAGCAGCTTGGCTACTAGCGGGAGTTTATTGTTCTTC	CASSLATSGSLLFF
TRBV5-1	16	TRBJ1-2	NA	many	TGCGCCAGCAGCCCTCGTGGCAGGGGCAACGACTATGGCTACACCTTC	CASSPRGRGNDYGYTF
TRBV7-9	14	TRBJ2-1	NA	few	TGTGCCAGCAGCTTTCCGGGAACGGTACATGAGCAGTTCTTC	CASSFPGTVHEQFF
TRBV27	14	TRBJ2-2	NA	few	TGTGCCAGCAGTTCAAGGGTAGACACCGGGGAGCTGTTTTTT	CASSSRVDTGELFF
TRBV7-6	13	TRBJ2-1	NA	many	TGTGCCAGCAGCGTCCGGGCCTACAATGAGCAGTTCTTC	CASSVRAYNEQFF
TRBV20-1	14	TRBJ2-3	NA	few	TGCAGTGCTAGAGCGACAGAGGGCACAGATACGCAGTATTTT	CSARATEGTDTQYF
TRBV11-2	13	TRBJ1-6	NA	many	TGTGCCAGCAGCTTAGATCAGGATTCACCCCTCCACTTT	CASSLDQDSPLHF
TRBV3-1	16	TRBJ1-4	NA	NA	TGTGCCAGCAGCCAAGGCGGGCACAGAACTAATGAAAAACTGTTTTTT	CASSQGGHRTNEKLFF
TRBV20-1	16	TRBJ1-5	TRBD1	NA	TGCAGTGCTAGAGTTCCCGGGACAGGGGTCAATCAGCCCCAGCATTTT	CSARVPGTGVNQPQHF